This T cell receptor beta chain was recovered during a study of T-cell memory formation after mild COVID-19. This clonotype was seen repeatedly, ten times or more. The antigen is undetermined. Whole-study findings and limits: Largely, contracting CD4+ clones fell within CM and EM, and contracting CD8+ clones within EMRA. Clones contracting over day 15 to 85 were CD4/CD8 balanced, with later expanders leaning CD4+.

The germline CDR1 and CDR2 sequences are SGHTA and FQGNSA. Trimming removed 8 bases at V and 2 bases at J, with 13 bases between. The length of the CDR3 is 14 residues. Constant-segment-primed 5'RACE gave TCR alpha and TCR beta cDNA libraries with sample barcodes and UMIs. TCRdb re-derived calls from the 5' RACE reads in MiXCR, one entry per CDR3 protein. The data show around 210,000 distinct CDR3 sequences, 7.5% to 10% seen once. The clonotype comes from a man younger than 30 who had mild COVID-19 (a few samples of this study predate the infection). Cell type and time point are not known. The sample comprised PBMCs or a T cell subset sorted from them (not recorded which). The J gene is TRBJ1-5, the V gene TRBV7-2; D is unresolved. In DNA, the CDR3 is TGTGCCAGCGGGGAAGGGCTGGGCAATCAGCCCCAGCATTTT. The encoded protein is CASGEGLGNQPQHF.